These 31 T cell receptor beta chains came from one sample sequenced in a study of Ad26.COV2.S vaccination and SARS-CoV-2 variants. Some clones are missing from TCRdb's copy, which holds only in-frame ones; the method was immunoSEQ multiplex PCR. The sample carries some 480,000 clones, 87% recorded once. Treatment in this sample: 19 received Ad26.COV2.S at low or high dose, single or two shots; about 5 received placebo; per-sample allocation not given. At day 63 after the first vaccine or placebo injection, samples were drawn. The sequences come from peripheral blood, collected in a trial of Ad26.COV2.S vaccine versus placebo. Receptors were obtained from a person aged 18 to 65 who received the Ad26.COV2.S COVID-19 vaccine or a placebo.

This chain connects TRBV6-2 or TRBV6-3 to TRBJ2-5; TRBD1 aligns across 10 bases. This CDR3 has 20 amino acids. Losses at the gene ends were 6 bases for V and 2 bases for J; bases not matched to a gene: 21. The germline gives CDR1 MNHEY, CDR2 SVGEGT. The CDR3 loop is CASSPGGVGTGARLQETQYF. Here the CDR3 DNA reads TGTGCCAGCAGCCCGGGAGGAGTCGGGACAGGGGCGCGATTACAAGAGACCCAGTACTTC.

The gene calls are TRBV27 and TRBJ2-7; TRBD2 matches 8 bases. Germline V gene sequence: CDR1 MNHEY, CDR2 SMNVEV (reference sequence). With V trimmed by 5 bases and J by 5 bases, 5 bases remained unmatched. The CDR3 contains 13 residues. The CDR3 is CASSNSGSHEQYF. The CDR3, as DNA: TGTGCCAGCAGTAACAGCGGGAGCCACGAGCAGTACTTC.

The rearrangement links TRBV3-1 (or the pseudogene TRBV3-2) to TRBJ1-2, with D uncertain. The germline CDR1 and CDR2 sequences are LGHDT and YNNKEL (reference sequence). The CDR3 loop spans 15 amino acids. V gave up 0 bases and J gave up 9 bases, with 17 bases separating them. For the CDR3, the DNA is TGTGCCAGCAGCCAAGATCTGGGCGGACGCGGGAGCTACACCTTC. This translates into CASSQDLGGRGSYTF.

The rearrangement links TRBV6-2 or TRBV6-3 to TRBJ2-7, with D perhaps given as TRBD1 or TRBD2 (5 bases each). The CDR3 is 17 residues long. Trimming took 6 bases from V and 1 from J, leaving 22 bases between them. The germline V gene encodes CDR1 MNHEY and CDR2 SVGEGT. The CDR3 nucleotides read TGTGCCAGCAGCCGCAGCCCCGGGACCCGAGAGTCCTACGAGCAGTACTTC. Amino acid sequence: CASSRSPGTRESYEQYF.

The chain uses TRBV28 and TRBJ1-5; no clear D gene. In germline, CDR1 is MDHEN, CDR2 SYDVKM. The CDR3 sequence is 11 residues long. Trimming left V 5 bases short and J 3 bases short, with 2 bases between. CDR3 protein: CASSDNQPQHF. As DNA, the CDR3 is TGTGCCAGCAGTGACAATCAGCCCCAGCATTTT. Supplemented by reference TRBV28 and TRBJ1-5, the full variable domain reads DVKVTQSSRYLVKRTGEKVFLECVQDMDHENMFWYRQDPGLGLRLIYFSYDVKMKEKGDIPEGYSVSREKKERFSLILESASTNQTSMYLCASSDNQPQHFGDGTRLSIL.

The chain combines TRBV5-1 with TRBJ1-2; D unclear. CDR3 length: 13 amino acids. V gave up 0 bases and J gave up 4 bases, with 7 bases separating them. CDR1 and CDR2 from the germline V gene are SGHRS and YFSETQ. For the CDR3, the DNA is TGCGCCAGCAGCTTGGACAGCTCCTATGGCTACACCTTC. Translated: CASSLDSSYGYTF.

This chain joins TRBV29-1 and TRBJ1-5; weak D call: TRBD1 (5 bases). The germline V and J ends were trimmed by 6 bases and 4 bases, with 16 bases remaining between them. CDR1 is SQVTM and CDR2 is ANQGSEA in the germline V gene. The CDR3 loop spans 14 amino acids. The CDR3 is CSVRVGGFNQPQHF. CDR3 in DNA: TGCAGCGTGAGGGTCGGGGGGTTTAATCAGCCCCAGCATTTT. The entire variable domain, with the rest obtained from reference TRBV29-1 and TRBJ1-5, is as follows: SAVISQKPSRDICQRGTSLTIQCQVDSQVTMMFWYRQQPGQSLTLIATANQGSEATYESGFVIDKFPISRPNLTFSTLTVSNMSPEDSSIYLCSVRVGGFNQPQHFGDGTRLSIL.

J is TRBJ1-1 and V is TRBV18; weak D call: TRBD1 (6 bases). Germline V gives CDR1 KGHSH, CDR2 LQKENI. The CDR3 length is 15 residues. V lost 3 bases, J lost 3 bases, and 14 bases lay in between. CDR3 amino acids: CASSPEQGRHTEAFF. In DNA form, the CDR3 reads TGTGCCAGCTCACCGGAACAGGGACGGCACACTGAAGCTTTCTTT.

The CDR3 spells CASSASGRMGETQYF. CDR3 nucleotide sequence: TGTGCCAGCAGCGCTAGCGGGAGGATGGGGGAGACCCAGTACTTC. The rearrangement uses TRBV7-3 and TRBJ2-5; 11 nucleotides agree with TRBD2. From germline, CDR1 is SGHTA and CDR2 FQGTGA. The CDR3 totals 15 residues. Trimming at V came to 5 bases and at J to 5 bases, leaving 7 bases not matched to a gene.

This sequence joins TRBV6-2 or TRBV6-3 and TRBJ1-2; D is unresolved. V lost 5 bases to trimming and J lost 4 bases, with 11 bases between them. The V gene's germline CDR1 is MNHEY and CDR2 SVGEGT. CDR3 length equals 13 residues. CDR3 DNA sequence: TGTGCCAGCAGTCTCTCTGACGGCTATGGCTACACCTTC. Translated, it gives CASSLSDGYGYTF.

This chain connects TRBV7-3 to TRBJ1-1, with D possibly being TRBD1 (5 bases). The CDR3 consists of 13 residues. Trimming cost V 5 bases and J 1 base, with 8 bases left between them. Germline CDR1 reads SGHTA; CDR2 reads FQGTGA. The CDR3 loop is CASSVGTNTEAFF. In nucleotides, the CDR3 is TGTGCCAGCAGCGTAGGGACGAACACTGAAGCTTTCTTT.

This chain uses TRBV4-2 with TRBJ2-7, with TRBD1 matching 9 bases. The CDR3 sequence is 15 residues long. Germline assignment: CDR1 LGHNA and CDR2 YNFKEQ. The V and J ends lost 4 bases and 7 bases, in that order; junction bases with no gene match: 11. CDR3: CASSRAGTGSFEQYF. The CDR3 DNA follows: TGTGCCAGCAGCCGCGCCGGGACAGGGTCCTTTGAGCAGTACTTC.

The chain uses TRBV2 and TRBJ1-6; 9 bases are a match to TRBD1. There are 16 residues in the CDR3. V trimming: 3 bases; J trimming: 9 bases; junction bases outside the gene matches: 9. Per germline, CDR1 SNHLY and CDR2 FYNNEI. As DNA, the CDR3 is TGTGCCAGCAGTGACCAATCCGGGACAGGGTTTTCACCCCTCCACTTT. It encodes CASSDQSGTGFSPLHF.

The chain combines TRBV6-4 with TRBJ2-1; 9 nucleotides align to TRBD1. The CDR3 spans 14 residues. After removal of 6 bases from V and 10 bases from J, the junction contained 10 bases not matched to a gene. CDR1 is MRHNA and CDR2 is SNTAGT in the germline V gene. CDR3 in DNA: TGTGCCAGCAGCCACCGGGACAGGGAAGGCGAGCAGTTCTTC. Amino acid sequence: CASSHRDREGEQFF.

V gene TRBV5-5 combines with J gene TRBJ2-7, with a tentative D call TRBD2 (7 bases). Germline loops: CDR1 SGHKS, CDR2 YYEKEE (reference sequence). Trimming pared 4 bases from V and 3 bases from J, leaving 20 bases between. The CDR3 sequence is 16 residues long. For the CDR3, the DNA is TGTGCCAGCAGCACCCACGGGGGGCGGGAGAGCTACGAGCAGTACTTC. Its translation: CASSTHGGRESYEQYF.

This sequence joins TRBV28 and TRBJ2-7; possibly TRBD1 or TRBD2 for D (5 bases each). Trimming left V 6 bases short and J 7 bases short, with 16 bases between. Germline V gives CDR1 MDHEN, CDR2 SYDVKM. This CDR3 has 13 residues. CDR3 DNA sequence: TGTGCCAGCAGCGACCCCGGGGCTGGGGAGCAGTACTTC. Translated, it gives CASSDPGAGEQYF.

On this clone: Other DNA sequences in the same sample also yield this CDR3. The genes are TRBV30 and TRBJ1-1; 9 nucleotides line up with TRBD1. J gave up 5 bases and V 4 bases, and 2 bases lay outside the gene matches. This CDR3 spans 12 amino acids. Germline assignment: CDR1 GTSNPN and CDR2 SVGIG (reference sequence). The CDR3 DNA reads as TGTGCCTGGAACAGGGGGCTTACTGAAGCTTTCTTT. It translates to CAWNRGLTEAFF.

As concerns this clone: The sample has other DNA sequences that encode this CDR3 too. The chain employs TRBV19 and TRBJ2-2; D gene unclear. Germline-derived CDR1 and CDR2 are LNHDA and SQIVND (reference sequence). The CDR3 contains 12 residues. Trimming cost V 1 base and J 5 bases, with 2 bases left between them. The CDR3 sequence is CASSIGTGELFF. The CDR3 DNA reads TGTGCCAGTAGTATAGGTACCGGGGAGCTGTTTTTT.

The V call is TRBV6-1, the J call TRBJ1-1; D is unresolved. Trimming stripped 1 base from V and 10 bases from J, with 10 bases between. The CDR3 runs to 12 residues. Per the germline V gene, CDR1 is MNHNS and CDR2 is SASEGT. The DNA of the CDR3 is TGTGCCAGCAGTGAAGGAGGAGGAGCAGCTTTCTTT. Its translation is CASSEGGGAAFF.

The chain is built from TRBV24-1 and TRBJ2-1, with TRBD1 identical over 9 bases. CDR1 and CDR2 (germline): KGHDR, SFDVKD. V dropped 3 bases and J dropped 15; count of bases not matched to a gene: 5. This CDR3 region has 12 residues. This CDR3 is CATSDLRDRVFF. The CDR3 DNA sequence: TGTGCCACCAGTGATCTCCGGGACAGGGTGTTCTTC.

The chain carries TRBV7-9 and TRBJ1-5, with 10 bases lining up with TRBD1. The CDR3 sequence is 14 residues long. The V gene's germline CDR1 is SEHNR and CDR2 FQNEAQ (reference sequence). With 5 bases clipped from V and 4 bases from J, the junction kept 2 bases outside the gene matches. The CDR3 spells CASSRTGGNQPQHF. DNA of the CDR3: TGTGCCAGCAGCCGGACAGGGGGTAATCAGCCCCAGCATTTT.

In DNA form, the CDR3 reads TGTGCCAGTAGCCCGACAGGGCCGTTGAACGAGCAGTACTTC. Translation: CASSPTGPLNEQYF. The chain links TRBV19 to TRBJ2-7; TRBD1 agrees at 7 bases. Looked up from germline, CDR1 is LNHDA and CDR2 is SQIVND (reference sequence). Germline trimming cut 6 bases from V and 5 bases from J; bases unmatched to any gene: 10. CDR3 size: 14 residues.

V is TRBV7-3 and J is TRBJ2-7; TRBD1 matches 10 bases. The germline V gene encodes CDR1 SGHTA and CDR2 FQGTGA. This CDR3 is built from 23 residues. Trimming cost V 1 base and J 3 bases; bases outside gene matches: 27. CDR3 loop: CASSLILIGIGTGESRRFYEQYF. CDR3 nucleotides: TGTGCCAGCAGCTTAATTTTAATAGGGATCGGGACAGGGGAGTCTCGGCGATTCTACGAGCAGTACTTC.

The chain joins TRBV27 to TRBJ2-1, with TRBD2 as a possible D gene (5 bases). V lost 3 bases to trimming and J lost 10 bases, with 10 bases between them. The CDR3 runs 12 residues. The germline V gene encodes CDR1 MNHEY and CDR2 SMNVEV (reference sequence). CDR3 DNA: TGTGCCAGCAGTTTCCGGCGGGCCGAGCAGTTCTTC. Translation: CASSFRRAEQFF.

This clone showed up just a few times. The chain carries TRBV6-2 or TRBV6-3 and TRBJ2-5; 8 bases match TRBD1. Per germline, CDR1 MNHEY and CDR2 SVGEGT. With 7 bases clipped from V and 5 bases from J, the junction kept 12 bases outside the gene matches. The CDR3 has 15 residues. The CDR3: CASTPGQVVTETQYF. CDR3 in DNA: TGTGCCAGCACCCCGGGACAGGTCGTAACGGAGACCCAGTACTTC.

The chain is built from TRBV29-1 and TRBJ2-7; a weak D match, TRBD2 (5 bases). The germline V gene encodes CDR1 SQVTM and CDR2 ANQGSEA. V was trimmed by 7 bases and J by 3 bases, leaving 13 bases between them. The CDR3 contains 12 residues. The DNA of the CDR3 is TGCAGCGCCGGACCCGAGGGCTACGAGCAGTACTTC. This sequence encodes CSAGPEGYEQYF.

This clone was counted once. The V call is TRBV15, the J call TRBJ2-2, with D perhaps TRBD2 (5 bases). The V gene's germline CDR1 is LNHNV and CDR2 YYDKDF (reference sequence). The CDR3 is made up of 15 amino acids. V was shortened by 5 bases and J by 8 bases, with 18 bases between the two germline ends. The DNA for the CDR3 is TGTGCCACCAGCCTCGCTAGCCGGGGTAGGGGGGAGCTGTTTTTT. Its protein is CATSLASRGRGELFF.

A single count supports this clone. This sequence joins TRBV7-2 and TRBJ2-7; the match to TRBD2 covers 9 bases. The CDR3 length is 14 residues. Trimming at V came to 3 bases and at J to 3 bases, leaving 3 bases not matched to a gene. Germline V lookup: CDR1 SGHTA, CDR2 FQGNSA. The CDR3, as DNA: TGTGCCAGCAGCTTGCTAGCGGGAATCTACGAGCAGTACTTC. It is translated as CASSLLAGIYEQYF. The variable domain in full, completed from reference TRBV7-2 and TRBJ2-7, reads GAGVSQSPSNKVTEKGKDVELRCDPISGHTALYWYRQSLGQGLEFLIYFQGNSAPDKSGLPSDRFSAERTGGSVSTLTIQRTQQEDSAVYLCASSLLAGIYEQYFGPGTRLTVT.

J is TRBJ2-7 and V is TRBV6-5, with D uncertain. The length of the CDR3 is 13 residues. The germline V and J ends were trimmed by 1 base and 6 bases, with 10 bases remaining between them. Germline V gene lookup returns CDR1 MNHEY and CDR2 SVGAGI. CDR3 region: CASSYLGFGEQYF. In DNA, the CDR3 is TGTGCCAGCAGTTACTTGGGGTTTGGCGAGCAGTACTTC.

The V and J genes are TRBV3-1 (or the pseudogene TRBV3-2) and TRBJ1-5, with a weak D call TRBD1 (5 bases). The CDR3 consists of 13 residues. Germline V gives CDR1 LGHDT, CDR2 YNNKEL (reference sequence). The V end was cut by 7 bases, the J end by 9 bases, with 16 bases between. Here the CDR3 reads CASNSQGVRPQHF. As DNA, the CDR3 is TGTGCCAGCAACTCCCAAGGGGTGCGGCCCCAGCATTTT.

The chain has TRBV5-1 and TRBJ2-4; tentative D call: TRBD2 (5 bases). Trimming pared 4 bases from V and 3 bases from J, leaving 14 bases between. Per the germline V gene, CDR1 is SGHRS and CDR2 is YFSETQ. The CDR3 contains 15 residues. The CDR3 sequence: CASSLDGGVKNIQYF. For the CDR3, the DNA is TGCGCCAGCAGCCTGGACGGAGGAGTCAAAAACATTCAGTACTTC.